This T cell receptor beta chain was observed in a study of T cells in Graves' hyperthyroidism and ophthalmopathy. CDR3 length equals 14 residues. With V trimmed by 4 bases and J by 5 bases, 6 bases remained unmatched. The germline V gene encodes CDR1 ENHRY and CDR2 SYGVKD. There were TCR beta CDR3 regions amplified from RNA transcripts. The study used the HTBI primer set for a first-round RT-PCR of the TCR CDR3. TCRdb redid the calling of the multiplex PCR reads with MiXCR, one entry per CDR3 protein. The sample shows 96,000 or so distinct CDR3 sequences, 51% of them seen only once. This clonotype was detected many times.

The rearrangement uses TRBV10-3 and TRBJ2-5, with TRBD2 matching 8 bases. The clonotype was recovered from a woman in her thirties or forties with Graves' hyperthyroidism. Sequenced material: blood. The CDR3 DNA reads TGTGCCATCAGTGGAGCGGGAGCTTTGGAGACCCAGTACTTC. It encodes CAISGAGALETQYF.